The 4 T cell receptor beta chains presented below share a single source sample, sequenced in a study of blood T cell repertoires in COVID-19. Sequenced by immunoSEQ multiplex PCR; TCRdb stores in-frame clones only, minus some. The profile shows 85,000 to 90,000 clones, 65% to 85% of them singletons. The sample consisted of peripheral blood. These receptors were obtained from a man aged 65 to 85 with acute or convalescent COVID-19.

This chain connects TRBV3-1 (or the pseudogene TRBV3-2) to TRBJ2-3, with 10 nucleotides matching TRBD2. This CDR3 contains 17 residues. Trimming cost V 3 bases and J 0 bases; bases outside gene matches: 6. In germline, CDR1 is LGHDT, CDR2 YNNKEL (reference sequence). The DNA of the CDR3 is TGTGCCAGCAGCCAGTCTAGCGGGGGACCTAGCACAGATACGCAGTATTTT. It encodes CASSQSSGGPSTDTQYF.

The V and J genes are TRBV2 and TRBJ1-5; no reliable D call. With 4 bases removed from V and 6 bases from J, the gap between germline ends came to 10 bases. Germline values: CDR1 SNHLY, CDR2 FYNNEI. The CDR3 is made up of 13 amino acids. CDR3: CASSVQEGQPQHF. The CDR3 nucleotides are TGTGCCAGCAGTGTTCAAGAGGGTCAGCCCCAGCATTTT. The complete variable domain, with remaining parts taken from reference TRBV2 and TRBJ1-5, reads EPEVTQTPSHQVTQMGQEVILRCVPISNHLYFYWYRQILGQKVEFLVSFYNNEISEKSEIFDDQFSVERPDGSNFTLKIRSTKLEDSAMYFCASSVQEGQPQHFGDGTRLSIL.

This chain links TRBV3-1 (or the pseudogene TRBV3-2) with TRBJ1-2; the D is unclear. There are 11 residues in the CDR3. In germline, CDR1 is LGHDT, CDR2 YNNKEL (reference sequence). V was pared by 7 bases and J by 4 bases, with 7 bases between. DNA for the CDR3: TGTGCCAGCATGGGCACCTATGGCTACACCTTC. Residues: CASMGTYGYTF.

The V gene is TRBV28, the J gene TRBJ2-7; the D gene is possibly TRBD2 (7 bases). This CDR3 comprises 11 residues. The germline V and J ends were trimmed by 6 bases and 9 bases, with 12 bases remaining between them. CDR1 is MDHEN, CDR2 SYDVKM, per germline. The CDR3: CASRTGGRQYF. The CDR3, as DNA: TGTGCCAGCAGGACGGGGGGCAGGCAGTACTTC.